One and the same sample provided the 27 T cell receptor beta chains below, sequenced in a study of shared clonotypes between healthy human individuals. Positively selected for CCR7, the CD45RO-negative cells used as naive CD8 cells excluded terminally differentiated effector memory CD45RA+ cells. This table comes from immunoSEQ multiplex PCR, and its TCRdb copy is limited to in-frame clones, with some not included. This sample yields some 2.1 million clones, of which 93% are seen a single time; 1.5% to 2% belongs to the top ten. Sequences were obtained from naive CD8+ T cells from PBMCs. The receptors originated from a man younger than 35 in good health. Some clones in this sample may be carry-over from other donors' samples.

The V gene is TRBV11-1, the J gene TRBJ2-1; the match to TRBD1 covers 11 bases. The germline V gene has CDR1 SGHAT and CDR2 FQDESV (reference sequence). J gave up 7 bases and V 5 bases, and 13 bases lay outside the gene matches. This CDR3 comprises 17 residues. CDR3 sequence (DNA): TGTGCCAGCAGCCGAAGACCTTTGGACAGGGGGCGGAATGAGCAGTTCTTC. Encoded protein: CASSRRPLDRGRNEQFF. The variable domain in full, completed from reference TRBV11-1 and TRBJ2-1, reads EAEVAQSPRYKITEKSQAVAFWCDPISGHATLYWYRQILGQGPELLVQFQDESVVDDSQLPKDRFSAERLKGVDSTLKIQPAELGDSAMYLCASSRRPLDRGRNEQFFGPGTRLTVL.

This clone was counted between two and nine times. This sequence joins TRBV19 and TRBJ2-1; 14 positions agree with TRBD2. Germline V lookup: CDR1 LNHDA, CDR2 SQIVND (reference sequence). CDR3 length: 16 amino acids. J gave up 6 bases and V 7 bases, and 8 bases lay outside the gene matches. Here the CDR3 DNA reads TGTGCCAGTACTGATGGACTAGCGGGAGGTCGCAATGAGCAGTTCTTC. As protein: CASTDGLAGGRNEQFF. Looking up the rest from reference TRBV19 and TRBJ2-1 gives the full variable domain: DGGITQSPKYLFRKEGQNVTLSCEQNLNHDAMYWYRQDPGQGLRLIYYSQIVNDFQKGDIAEGYSVSREKKESFPLTVTSAQKNPTAFYLCASTDGLAGGRNEQFFGPGTRLTVL.

This clone has just one count. The chain couples TRBV29-1 to TRBJ2-1; D may be TRBD1 or TRBD2 (5 bases each). Germline CDR1 reads SQVTM; CDR2 reads ANQGSEA. Trimming removed 6 bases at V and 8 bases at J, with 20 bases between. The CDR3 runs 14 residues. CDR3 sequence: CSVPRRLLGDEQFF. CDR3 DNA sequence: TGCAGCGTCCCCAGGAGACTGTTGGGGGATGAGCAGTTCTTC.

The genes are TRBV10-2 and TRBJ1-4; TRBD1 is a possible D gene (5 bases). This CDR3 is 14 amino acids long. Germline CDR1 reads WSHSY; CDR2 reads SAAADI. V was pared by 1 base and J by 6 bases, with 9 bases between. DNA of the CDR3: TGCGCCAGCAGTGAGTGGCAGGGCCATGAAAAACTGTTTTTT. Its protein product is CASSEWQGHEKLFF.

The rearrangement joins TRBV11-3 to TRBJ2-2, with D unresolved. Germline assignment: CDR1 SGHNT and CDR2 YENEEA. The CDR3 loop spans 14 amino acids. Deletions cut 0 bases from V and 4 bases from J, with 6 bases between. The DNA of the CDR3 is TGTGCCAGCAGCTTAGAACCATCCACCGGGGAGCTGTTTTTT. Translating gives CASSLEPSTGELFF. Drawing the rest from reference TRBV11-3 and TRBJ2-2, the complete variable domain is EAGVVQSPRYKIIEKKQPVAFWCNPISGHNTLYWYLQNLGQGPELLIRYENEEAVDDSQLPKDRFSAERLKGVDSTLKIQPAELGDSAVYLCASSLEPSTGELFFGEGSRLTVL.

This chain links TRBV7-2 with TRBJ1-1, with D unresolved. The germline V and J ends were trimmed by 6 bases and 12 bases, with 14 bases remaining between them. Per germline, CDR1 SGHTA and CDR2 FQGNSA. This CDR3 comprises 11 residues. In DNA form, the CDR3 reads TGTGCCAGCAGTGCCGACGGGCGGCCTTTCTTT. It specifies CASSADGRPFF.

CDR3 DNA sequence: TGTGCCAGCAGCCCCCGGGACAGGGCTCTGGAGCAGTACTTC. Protein sequence: CASSPRDRALEQYF. The V and J genes are TRBV4-2 and TRBJ2-7; 9 bases match TRBD1. With V trimmed by 4 bases and J by 7 bases, 8 bases remained unmatched. Germline CDR1 is LGHNA and CDR2 is YNFKEQ. The CDR3 runs 14 residues.

V is TRBV7-8 and J is TRBJ2-1, with D possibly TRBD2 on 6 matching bases. In germline, CDR1 is SGHVS, CDR2 FQNEAQ. Between the trimmed V and J ends, which lost 1 base and 2 bases, there was a span of 9 bases. The CDR3 runs 15 residues. CDR3 nucleotide sequence: TGTGCCAGCAGCTTAGTCGGGGGACCCTACAATGAGCAGTTCTTC. It yields the protein CASSLVGGPYNEQFF.

The V call is TRBV5-4, the J call TRBJ1-1; D not resolved. Per the germline V gene, CDR1 is SGHNT and CDR2 is YYREEE (reference sequence). V shed 4 bases and J shed 1 base, with 8 bases lying between them. This CDR3 has 13 residues. The CDR3 loop reads CASSDLGNTEAFF. DNA of the CDR3: TGTGCCAGCAGCGACCTCGGGAACACTGAAGCTTTCTTT. The whole variable domain, remainder taken from reference TRBV5-4 and TRBJ1-1, is ETGVTQSPTHLIKTRGQQVTLRCSSQSGHNTVSWYQQALGQGPQFIFQYYREEENGRGNFPPRFSGLQFPNYSSELNVNALELDDSALYLCASSDLGNTEAFFGQGTRLTVV.

The rearrangement uses TRBV5-8 and TRBJ1-3, with TRBD1 as a possible D gene (6 bases). This CDR3 has 14 residues. V dropped 1 base and J dropped 4 bases, with 9 bases sitting between them. CDR1 is SGHTS and CDR2 is YDEGEE in the germline V gene. The CDR3 DNA follows: TGTGCCAGCAGCTTGAGGACAGAAGGAAACACCATATATTTT. It encodes CASSLRTEGNTIYF.

Worth noting for this clone: The same CDR3 is also encoded by other DNA sequences in this sample. V and J are TRBV11-2 and TRBJ1-2; D gene ambiguous. CDR1 is SGHAT and CDR2 is FQNNGV in the germline V gene. The CDR3 runs 14 residues. Trimming removed 1 base at V and 4 bases at J, with 10 bases between. The CDR3 DNA follows: TGTGCCAGCAGCTTAGTGGGTAGCTTCTATGGCTACACCTTC. It is translated as CASSLVGSFYGYTF.

The chain couples TRBV2 to TRBJ2-1; no firm D call. The V end was cut by 2 bases, the J end by 6 bases, with 5 bases between. Germline lookup yields CDR1 SNHLY and CDR2 FYNNEI. This CDR3 is 12 amino acids long. In DNA, the CDR3 is TGTGCCAGCAGTGAATACATCAATGAGCAGTTCTTC. It yields the protein CASSEYINEQFF. Combining the CDR3 with reference TRBV2 and TRBJ2-1 gives the whole variable domain EPEVTQTPSHQVTQMGQEVILRCVPISNHLYFYWYRQILGQKVEFLVSFYNNEISEKSEIFDDQFSVERPDGSNFTLKIRSTKLEDSAMYFCASSEYINEQFFGPGTRLTVL.

With regard to this clone: The identical CDR3 is also encoded by other nucleotide sequences in the sample. The chain joins TRBV19 to TRBJ2-1; D might be TRBD2 (5 bases). The CDR3 length is 14 residues. CDR1 is LNHDA and CDR2 is SQIVND in the germline V gene (reference sequence). Trimming removed 0 bases from V and 7 bases from J, with 10 bases in between. Here the CDR3 reads CASSIDLEGNEQFF. The CDR3 nucleotides read TGTGCCAGTAGTATAGACTTAGAGGGAAATGAGCAGTTCTTC. The variable domain in full, with the rest retrieved from reference TRBV19 and TRBJ2-1, is DGGITQSPKYLFRKEGQNVTLSCEQNLNHDAMYWYRQDPGQGLRLIYYSQIVNDFQKGDIAEGYSVSREKKESFPLTVTSAQKNPTAFYLCASSIDLEGNEQFFGPGTRLTVL.

The V gene is TRBV5-5, the J gene TRBJ2-7; perhaps TRBD1 as D (6 bases). The CDR3 runs to 14 residues. Germline assignment: CDR1 SGHKS and CDR2 YYEKEE (reference sequence). V lost 4 bases and J 7 bases, leaving 18 bases between the germline ends. CDR3 DNA: TGTGCCAGCAGCACAGGGAGTTGGGGCGGAGAGCAGTACTTC. Its translation is CASSTGSWGGEQYF.

The V call is TRBV5-1, the J call TRBJ2-7; no firm D call. The CDR3 runs to 11 residues. Per germline, CDR1 SGHRS and CDR2 YFSETQ. Between the trimmed V and J ends, which lost 5 bases and 1 base, there was a span of 4 bases. The CDR3 nucleotides read TGCGCCAGCAGGGGTTCCTACGAGCAGTACTTC. It yields the protein CASRGSYEQYF. The entire variable domain, with the rest obtained from reference TRBV5-1 and TRBJ2-7, is as follows: KAGVTQTPRYLIKTRGQQVTLSCSPISGHRSVSWYQQTPGQGLQFLFEYFSETQRNKGNFPGRFSGRQFSNSRSEMNVSTLELGDSALYLCASRGSYEQYFGPGTRLTVT.

The V gene is TRBV29-1, the J gene TRBJ1-5; 7 bases agree with TRBD1. CDR1 SQVTM and CDR2 ANQGSEA come from the germline V gene. Trimming removed 8 bases from V and 9 bases from J; junction bases left unmatched: 7. There are 11 residues in the CDR3. DNA of the CDR3: TGCAGCCGGACAGGATGCTGGCCCCAGCATTTT. Its translation: CSRTGCWPQHF.

This chain links TRBV6-5 with TRBJ2-7; 10 bases align to TRBD2. Germline V gives CDR1 MNHEY, CDR2 SVGAGI. This CDR3 region has 15 residues. V dropped 8 bases and J dropped 0; count of bases not matched to a gene: 7. The CDR3 region is CASGAGGPHSYEQYF. The DNA for the CDR3 is TGTGCCAGCGGAGCGGGAGGGCCCCACTCCTACGAGCAGTACTTC.

CDR3 DNA sequence: TGTGCCAGTAGTATCGGCAGAGGTCCCACAGATACGCAGTATTTT. It encodes CASSIGRGPTDTQYF. This chain joins TRBV19 and TRBJ2-3; no clear D. From germline, CDR1 is LNHDA and CDR2 SQIVND (reference sequence). This CDR3 region has 15 residues. V was clipped by 3 bases and J by 2 bases, with 12 bases between them.

The chain joins TRBV6-6 to TRBJ2-1; unclear D gene. Germline CDR1 reads MNHNY; CDR2 reads SVGAGI (reference sequence). The CDR3 spans 14 residues. V shed 1 base and J shed 6 bases, with 10 bases lying between them. In nucleotides, the CDR3 is TGTGCCAGCAGTTACTTGACCTCTAGCAATGAGCAGTTCTTC. Protein product: CASSYLTSSNEQFF.

The genes are TRBV4-2 and TRBJ2-7, with 9 bases matching TRBD2. J was trimmed by 5 bases and V by 0 bases; bases with no gene match: 5. Germline V gene lookup returns CDR1 LGHNA and CDR2 YNFKEQ. The CDR3 is made up of 15 amino acids. CDR3 amino acids: CASSQDGGLADEQYF. The CDR3 DNA follows: TGTGCCAGCAGCCAAGATGGGGGACTAGCCGACGAGCAGTACTTC.

This chain links TRBV5-1 with TRBJ2-1; TRBD2 is a possible D gene (5 bases). The germline V gene has CDR1 SGHRS and CDR2 YFSETQ. V shed 0 bases and J shed 4 bases, with 14 bases lying between them. The CDR3 is 16 amino acids. The CDR3 coding sequence is TGCGCCAGCAGCTTGGGTGGAGGCGTCCTTTACAATGAGCAGTTCTTC. Amino acids: CASSLGGGVLYNEQFF.

The count of this clone is one. The CDR3 protein is CASSPLATSSNSRGQFF. The CDR3 DNA follows: TGTGCCAGCAGTCCCTTAGCGACTAGCTCCAACTCAAGGGGGCAGTTCTTC. V usage is TRBV27 and J usage is TRBJ2-1; 7 bases agree with TRBD2. CDR1 is MNHEY, CDR2 SMNVEV, per germline (reference sequence). The CDR3 consists of 17 residues. V was clipped by 5 bases and J by 12 bases; unmatched bases: 22.

Worth noting for this clone: In the same sample, other DNA sequences code for this CDR3. V and J are TRBV7-9 and TRBJ2-5; possible D gene TRBD2, 6 bases. Trimming left V 4 bases short and J 2 bases short, with 14 bases between. The CDR3 loop spans 15 amino acids. Germline V lookup: CDR1 SEHNR, CDR2 FQNEAQ (reference sequence). In nucleotides, the CDR3 is TGTGCCAGCAGCTCGCAGGGAGGCGGGCAAGAGACCCAGTACTTC. Its protein is CASSSQGGGQETQYF.

The rearrangement uses TRBV7-9 and TRBJ2-7; 9 bases line up with TRBD1. Germline CDR1 and CDR2: SEHNR and FQNEAQ (reference sequence). Unmatched junction bases numbered 3, after V lost 0 bases and J lost 3 bases. CDR3 length equals 15 residues. The CDR3 loop reads CASSLADRGNYEQYF. For the CDR3, the DNA is TGTGCCAGCAGCTTAGCGGACAGGGGTAACTACGAGCAGTACTTC.

The CDR3 spells CASRSKAGLASEQYF. The CDR3 nucleotides are TGTGCCAGCAGATCGAAAGCGGGACTAGCCTCTGAGCAGTACTTC. The chain has TRBV27 and TRBJ2-7, with 9 bases identical to TRBD2. The CDR3 runs to 15 residues. V was pared by 6 bases and J by 7 bases, with 13 bases of the junction left unmatched. The germline V gene encodes CDR1 MNHEY and CDR2 SMNVEV (reference sequence).

Details on this clone: This CDR3 is also generated by other DNA sequences in the sample. This chain's CDR3 is CAWSVGRYEQYF. As DNA, the CDR3 is TGTGCCTGGAGTGTCGGGAGGTACGAGCAGTACTTC. The chain couples TRBV30 to TRBJ2-7, with 7 nucleotides matching TRBD2. The CDR3 is 12 residues long. V lost 0 bases and J lost 4; bases outside the gene matches: 0. Per germline, CDR1 GTSNPN and CDR2 SVGIG (reference sequence). Using reference TRBV30 and TRBJ2-7 for the parts outside the CDR3, the full variable domain is SQTIHQWPATLVQPVGSPLSLECTVEGTSNPNLYWYRQAAGRGLQLLFYSVGIGQISSEVPQNLSASRPQDRQFILSSKKLLLSDSGFYLCAWSVGRYEQYFGPGTRLTVT.

Note on this clone: Other DNA sequences in the sample encode the same CDR3. The J gene is TRBJ2-7, the V gene TRBV7-9; weak D call: TRBD1 (5 bases). Trimming left V 1 base short and J 1 base short, with 8 bases between. The CDR3 extends over 14 amino acids. Looked up from germline, CDR1 is SEHNR and CDR2 is FQNEAQ (reference sequence). This CDR3 is CASSLVGASYEQYF. The DNA of the CDR3 is TGTGCCAGCAGCTTAGTTGGGGCTTCCTACGAGCAGTACTTC.